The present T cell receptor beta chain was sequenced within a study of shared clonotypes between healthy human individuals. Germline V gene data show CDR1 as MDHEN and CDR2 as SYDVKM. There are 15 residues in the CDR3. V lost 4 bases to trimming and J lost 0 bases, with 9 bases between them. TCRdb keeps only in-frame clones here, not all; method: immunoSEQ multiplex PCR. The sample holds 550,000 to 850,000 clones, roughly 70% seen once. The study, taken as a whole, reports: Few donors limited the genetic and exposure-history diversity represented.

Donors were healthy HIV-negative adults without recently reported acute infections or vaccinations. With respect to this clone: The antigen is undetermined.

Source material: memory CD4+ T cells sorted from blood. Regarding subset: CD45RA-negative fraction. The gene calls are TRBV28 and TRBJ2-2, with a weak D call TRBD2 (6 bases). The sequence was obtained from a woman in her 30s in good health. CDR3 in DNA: TGTGCCAGCAGTTCCGGCGGGACGAACACCGGGGAGCTGTTTTTT. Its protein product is CASSSGGTNTGELFF. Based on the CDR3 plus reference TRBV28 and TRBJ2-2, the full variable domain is DVKVTQSSRYLVKRTGEKVFLECVQDMDHENMFWYRQDPGLGLRLIYFSYDVKMKEKGDIPEGYSVSREKKERFSLILESASTNQTSMYLCASSSGGTNTGELFFGEGSRLTVL.